The 27 T cell receptor beta chains below were found in one sample sequenced in a study of PD-1 blockade in mismatch repair-deficient tumors. Measured with immunoSEQ multiplex PCR; TCRdb has only the in-frame clones, and not every one. Of about 84,000 clones in the sample, about 84% were seen once. The sample consisted of peripheral blood, taken 12 weeks after starting pembrolizumab. These receptors came from an adult with mismatch repair-deficient cancer.

The chain combines TRBV19 with TRBJ2-4; 8 bases fit TRBD2. The CDR3 loop spans 14 amino acids. Looked up from germline, CDR1 is LNHDA and CDR2 is SQIVND (reference sequence). Unmatched junction bases numbered 5, after V lost 3 bases and J lost 7 bases. CDR3 sequence (DNA): TGTGCCAGTAGTATTCCTGGACTAGCCAACATTCAGTACTTC. Its protein product is CASSIPGLANIQYF. The variable domain in full, completed from reference TRBV19 and TRBJ2-4, reads DGGITQSPKYLFRKEGQNVTLSCEQNLNHDAMYWYRQDPGQGLRLIYYSQIVNDFQKGDIAEGYSVSREKKESFPLTVTSAQKNPTAFYLCASSIPGLANIQYFGAGTRLSVL.

The chain is built from TRBV9 and TRBJ2-7; D remains ambiguous. V lost 0 bases to trimming and J lost 6 bases, with 10 bases between them. CDR1 and CDR2 (germline): SGDLS, YYNGEE. This CDR3 is built from 13 residues. The CDR3 DNA reads as TGTGCCAGCAGCGTAGGACCCCGAGGCGAGCAGTACTTC. Protein sequence: CASSVGPRGEQYF.

The chain has TRBV6-1 and TRBJ2-7; D may be TRBD2 (5 bases). This CDR3 is built from 14 residues. V was shortened by 6 bases and J by 5 bases, with 17 bases between the two germline ends. Germline V gene lookup returns CDR1 MNHNS and CDR2 SASEGT. CDR3 in DNA: TGTGCCAGCAGCCGCGGACTCGAATCCAACGAGCAGTACTTC. Translating it yields CASSRGLESNEQYF.

The genes are TRBV2 and TRBJ2-5; TRBD1 matches at 7 bases. The junction had 14 bases not matched to a gene; V was cut back by 5 bases and J by 5 bases. The V gene's germline CDR1 is SNHLY and CDR2 FYNNEI. There are 16 residues in the CDR3. CDR3 residues: CASSRSPTGKGETQYF. The CDR3 nucleotides read TGTGCCAGCAGTCGAAGCCCGACAGGGAAGGGGGAGACCCAGTACTTC.

The J gene is TRBJ1-4, the V gene TRBV11-3; D is undetermined. Germline-derived CDR1 and CDR2 are SGHNT and YENEEA. The V gene lost 1 base and the J gene lost 10 bases, with 10 bases spanning the gap. CDR3 length: 13 amino acids. CDR3 loop: CASSLGLVGKLFF. In DNA, the CDR3 is TGTGCCAGCAGCTTAGGACTCGTGGGAAAACTGTTTTTT.

Points on this clone: At the DNA level, this CDR3 is encoded by other sequences in the same sample as well. The chain joins TRBV7-9 to TRBJ1-1; D remains unclear. This CDR3 has 13 amino acids. The germline V and J ends were trimmed by 1 base and 1 base, with 4 bases remaining between them. CDR1 is SEHNR, CDR2 FQNEAQ, per germline (reference sequence). As DNA, the CDR3 is TGTGCCAGCAGCTTAGACGCGAACACTGAAGCTTTCTTT. Protein sequence: CASSLDANTEAFF.

The gene calls are TRBV11-2 and TRBJ2-1, with TRBD2 matching 7 bases. After removal of 1 base from V and 8 bases from J, the junction contained 8 bases not matched to a gene. CDR3 size: 15 residues. Germline-derived CDR1 and CDR2 are SGHAT and FQNNGV. The CDR3 here is CASSLALSTSYEQFF. CDR3 DNA sequence: TGTGCCAGCAGCTTAGCCCTGTCGACTAGCTATGAGCAGTTCTTC.

This rearrangement joins TRBV11-2 to TRBJ1-1; D is unresolved. Trimming pared 1 base from V and 2 bases from J, leaving 8 bases between. This CDR3 is 14 amino acids long. Germline lookup yields CDR1 SGHAT and CDR2 FQNNGV. In DNA, the CDR3 is TGTGCCAGCAGCTTAGCGGGGAGAAACACTGAAGCTTTCTTT. It yields the protein CASSLAGRNTEAFF.

V gene TRBV4-1 combines with J gene TRBJ1-2, with TRBD1 as a possible D gene (5 bases). Trimming left V 0 bases short and J 8 bases short, with 31 bases between. The CDR3 covers 20 residues. The V gene's germline CDR1 is MGHRA and CDR2 YSYEKL. The CDR3 DNA is TGCGCCAGCAGCCAAGAGAAGTATCCCTCGGGACTGCTCCTTATCGGGGGCTACACCTTC. Encoded protein: CASSQEKYPSGLLLIGGYTF.

V is TRBV7-9 and J is TRBJ2-1; the match to TRBD2 covers 11 bases. The junction had 5 bases not matched to a gene; V was cut back by 6 bases and J by 7 bases. This CDR3 comprises 14 residues. Germline V gene data show CDR1 as SEHNR and CDR2 as FQNEAQ (reference sequence). CDR3 loop: CASSRLAGWNEQFF. The CDR3, as DNA: TGTGCCAGCAGTCGACTAGCGGGATGGAATGAGCAGTTCTTC.

The rearrangement links TRBV6-5 to TRBJ2-5; 7 nucleotides agree with TRBD2. The germline V gene encodes CDR1 MNHEY and CDR2 SVGAGI. Trimming removed 6 bases from V and 5 bases from J; junction bases left unmatched: 9. This CDR3 comprises 14 residues. CDR3 in amino acids: CASSPGRTGETQYF. CDR3 sequence (DNA): TGTGCCAGCAGCCCCGGGAGGACGGGGGAGACCCAGTACTTC.

The J gene is TRBJ2-5, the V gene TRBV11-2, with 7 positions matching TRBD1. Germline CDR1 reads SGHAT; CDR2 reads FQNNGV. Trimming at V came to 6 bases and at J to 2 bases, leaving 9 bases not matched to a gene. This CDR3 comprises 15 residues. The DNA for the CDR3 is TGTGCCAGCAGGCGGACAGGAGCGGCGCAAGAGACCCAGTACTTC. Its protein product is CASRRTGAAQETQYF.

This clone occurred a few times. The rearrangement links TRBV6-1 to TRBJ2-1; D is perhaps TRBD2 (6 bases). This CDR3 is built from 11 residues. V was cut by 7 bases and J by 15 bases, with 16 bases left in between. CDR1 MNHNS and CDR2 SASEGT come from the germline V gene. The CDR3: CASIEGRGVFF. For the CDR3, the DNA is TGTGCCAGCATAGAAGGGCGCGGGGTGTTCTTC.

The chain has TRBV11-2 and TRBJ2-2, with TRBD2 matching 9 bases. The germline V gene has CDR1 SGHAT and CDR2 FQNNGV. The CDR3 contains 15 residues. After removal of 7 bases from V and 4 bases from J, the junction contained 7 bases not matched to a gene. The CDR3 region has the DNA TGTGCCAGCACCCCGCTAGCGGGATTCACCGGGGAGCTGTTTTTT. The encoded protein is CASTPLAGFTGELFF.

CDR3 coding DNA: TGTGCCAGCAGCAGGCGGGACTCCTACAATGAGCAGTTCTTC. It codes for CASSRRDSYNEQFF. V gene TRBV4-2 combines with J gene TRBJ2-1, with a weak D call TRBD2 (6 bases). V shed 5 bases and J shed 0 bases, with 8 bases lying between them. This CDR3 spans 14 amino acids. Germline values: CDR1 LGHNA, CDR2 YNFKEQ.

The chain links TRBV9 to TRBJ2-7; possibly TRBD1 for D (5 bases). The germline V and J ends were trimmed by 6 bases and 6 bases, with 19 bases remaining between them. CDR1 is SGDLS, CDR2 YYNGEE, per germline. CDR3 length: 14 residues. The CDR3: CASNTQGAQSEQYF. CDR3 in DNA: TGTGCCAGCAACACCCAAGGGGCGCAGAGCGAGCAGTACTTC.

The gene calls are TRBV4-2 and TRBJ1-4; TRBD1 agrees at 8 bases. This CDR3 is built from 16 residues. The trim removed 4 bases at V and 6 bases at J, leaving 10 bases unmatched. CDR1 and CDR2 (germline): LGHNA, YNFKEQ. CDR3 in amino acids: CASSPSGGEAYEKLFF. CDR3 DNA sequence: TGTGCCAGCAGCCCATCAGGGGGCGAAGCCTATGAAAAACTGTTTTTT.

This sequence joins TRBV7-9 and TRBJ2-3, with 13 bases that match TRBD2. Germline CDR1 is SEHNR and CDR2 is FQNEAQ (reference sequence). V lost 5 bases to trimming and J lost 8 bases; unmatched junction nucleotides: 7. The CDR3 is 15 amino acids. CDR3 bases: TGTGCCAGCAGCCATGGACTAGCGGGAGAGGGTACGCAGTATTTT. Its protein is CASSHGLAGEGTQYF.

V and J are TRBV27 and TRBJ2-1; D call uncertain. The CDR3 length is 18 residues. V was clipped by 5 bases and J by 0 bases, with 20 bases between them. Germline V CDR1 and CDR2: MNHEY, SMNVEV (reference sequence). DNA for the CDR3: TGTGCCAGCAGTCCCCTCGAGACGGGTTGGAGCTCCTACAATGAGCAGTTCTTC. It translates to CASSPLETGWSSYNEQFF.

This clone was observed a single time. The chain joins TRBV5-4 to TRBJ2-7, with D tentatively TRBD1 (6 bases). Germline V gene lookup returns CDR1 SGHNT and CDR2 YYREEE (reference sequence). The CDR3 sequence is 19 residues long. Trimming removed 2 bases from V and 2 bases from J, with 26 bases in between. This CDR3 reads CASSLIPGHTSSQTYEQYF. CDR3 nucleotides: TGTGCCAGCAGCTTAATACCGGGACATACCTCGAGCCAGACCTACGAGCAGTACTTC.

The V gene is TRBV18, the J gene TRBJ2-5, with 12 nucleotides matching TRBD2. Germline loops: CDR1 KGHSH, CDR2 LQKENI. The CDR3 length is 17 residues. With 3 bases clipped from V and 4 bases from J, the junction kept 9 bases outside the gene matches. The CDR3 nucleotides read TGTGCCAGCTCACCCCGGGCTAGCGGGAGGGCCTCAGAGACCCAGTACTTC. This codes for CASSPRASGRASETQYF.

The J gene is TRBJ2-5, the V gene TRBV6-5; 13 bases map to TRBD2. The CDR3 sequence is 15 residues long. Germline loops: CDR1 MNHEY, CDR2 SVGAGI. V was clipped by 5 bases and J by 4 bases; unmatched bases: 4. The CDR3 sequence: CASSRTSGRTETQYF. In nucleotides, the CDR3 is TGTGCCAGCAGTCGGACTAGCGGGAGAACAGAGACCCAGTACTTC.

The gene calls are TRBV6-5 and TRBJ2-7, with D possibly TRBD2 on 6 matching bases. The germline V gene encodes CDR1 MNHEY and CDR2 SVGAGI. The CDR3 sequence is 14 residues long. V lost 7 bases, J lost 5 bases, and 18 bases lay in between. The CDR3 nucleotides are TGTGCCAGCACAATGAACCCGGGGAGGCACGAGCAGTACTTC. This sequence encodes CASTMNPGRHEQYF.

The CDR3 coding sequence is TGTGCCAGCAGCGTAAACCCCCAGCCTAGCACAGATACGCAGTATTTT. Translation gives CASSVNPQPSTDTQYF. The J gene is TRBJ2-3, the V gene TRBV9; D is undetermined. The CDR3 is 16 amino acids. Germline-derived CDR1 and CDR2 are SGDLS and YYNGEE. V lost 1 base, J lost 0 bases, and 12 bases lay in between. Supplemented by reference TRBV9 and TRBJ2-3, the full variable domain reads DSGVTQTPKHLITATGQRVTLRCSPRSGDLSVYWYQQSLDQGLQFLIQYYNGEERAKGNILERFSAQQFPDLHSELNLSSLELGDSALYFCASSVNPQPSTDTQYFGPGTRLTVL.

This chain connects TRBV6-5 to TRBJ2-1; 8 bases map to TRBD1. Trimming removed 5 bases from V and 4 bases from J; junction bases left unmatched: 7. The germline V gene has CDR1 MNHEY and CDR2 SVGAGI. The CDR3 length is 15 residues. The CDR3 here is CASSRAGTGYNEQFF. CDR3 coding DNA: TGTGCCAGCAGTCGCGCCGGGACAGGTTACAATGAGCAGTTCTTC.

V usage is TRBV27 and J usage is TRBJ1-1; D uncertain. CDR1 and CDR2 from the germline V gene are MNHEY and SMNVEV (reference sequence). The CDR3 is made up of 13 amino acids. The V end lost 0 bases, the J end lost 4 bases, and 6 bases lay between the germline ends. CDR3: CASSLSVGTEAFF. The CDR3 DNA is TGTGCCAGCAGTTTATCGGTAGGCACTGAAGCTTTCTTT.

The rearrangement links TRBV19 to TRBJ2-2; 7 bases map to TRBD1. Per the germline V gene, CDR1 is LNHDA and CDR2 is SQIVND (reference sequence). The CDR3 is made up of 15 amino acids. V dropped 6 bases and J dropped 5; count of bases not matched to a gene: 9. The CDR3 spells CASSNDRVGTGELFF. CDR3 sequence (DNA): TGTGCCAGTAGCAACGACAGGGTCGGGACCGGGGAGCTGTTTTTT. Looking up the rest from reference TRBV19 and TRBJ2-2 gives the full variable domain: DGGITQSPKYLFRKEGQNVTLSCEQNLNHDAMYWYRQDPGQGLRLIYYSQIVNDFQKGDIAEGYSVSREKKESFPLTVTSAQKNPTAFYLCASSNDRVGTGELFFGEGSRLTVL.